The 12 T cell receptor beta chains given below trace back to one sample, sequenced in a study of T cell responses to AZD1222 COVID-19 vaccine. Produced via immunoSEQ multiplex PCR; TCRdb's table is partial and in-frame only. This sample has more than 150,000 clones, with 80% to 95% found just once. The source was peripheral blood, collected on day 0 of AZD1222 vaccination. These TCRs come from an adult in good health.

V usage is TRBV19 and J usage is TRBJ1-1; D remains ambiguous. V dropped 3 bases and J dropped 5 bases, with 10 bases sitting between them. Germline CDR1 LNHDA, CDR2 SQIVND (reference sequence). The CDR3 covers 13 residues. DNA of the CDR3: TGTGCCAGTAGTATGTGGGGTCGGACTGAAGCTTTCTTT. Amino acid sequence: CASSMWGRTEAFF.

This CDR3 is CAIKGGHGNQPQHF. The DNA of the CDR3 is TGTGCCATCAAGGGGGGTCATGGCAATCAGCCCCAGCATTTT. The chain is built from TRBV5-8 and TRBJ1-5, with D possibly being TRBD1 (6 bases). Trimming removed 9 bases at V and 2 bases at J, with 15 bases between. CDR1 SGHTS and CDR2 YDEGEE come from the germline V gene. CDR3 size: 14 residues. The variable domain in full, completed from reference TRBV5-8 and TRBJ1-5, reads EAGVTQSPTHLIKTRGQQATLRCSPISGHTSVYWYQQALGLGLQFLLWYDEGEERNRGNFPPRFSGRQFPNYSSELNVNALELEDSALYLCAIKGGHGNQPQHFGDGTRLSIL.

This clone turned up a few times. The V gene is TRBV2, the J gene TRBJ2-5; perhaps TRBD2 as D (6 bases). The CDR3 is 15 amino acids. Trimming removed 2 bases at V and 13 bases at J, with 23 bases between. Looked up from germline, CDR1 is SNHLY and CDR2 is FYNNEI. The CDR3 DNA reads TGTGCCAGCAGTGAACCACCAGCGGGCCGGGCGGTCGGGTACTTC. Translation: CASSEPPAGRAVGYF.

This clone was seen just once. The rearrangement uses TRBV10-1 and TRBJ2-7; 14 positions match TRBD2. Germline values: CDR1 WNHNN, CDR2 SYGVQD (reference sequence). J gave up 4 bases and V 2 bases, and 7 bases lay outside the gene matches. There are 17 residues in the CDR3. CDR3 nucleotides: TGCGCCAGCAGTGAGCCGATGGGACTAGCGGGAGAATACGAGCAGTACTTC. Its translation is CASSEPMGLAGEYEQYF.

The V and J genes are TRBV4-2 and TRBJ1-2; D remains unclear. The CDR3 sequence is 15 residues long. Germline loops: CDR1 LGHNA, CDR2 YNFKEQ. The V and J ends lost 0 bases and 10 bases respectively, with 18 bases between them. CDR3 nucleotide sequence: TGTGCCAGCAGCCAAGATTTGAGTAGGTCCTCAATCTACACCTTC. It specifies CASSQDLSRSSIYTF.

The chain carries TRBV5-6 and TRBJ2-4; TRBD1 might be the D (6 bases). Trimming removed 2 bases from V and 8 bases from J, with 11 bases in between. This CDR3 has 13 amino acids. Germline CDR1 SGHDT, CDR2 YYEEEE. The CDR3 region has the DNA TGTGCCAGCAGCTTCATACAGGGCTACATTCAGTACTTC. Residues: CASSFIQGYIQYF.

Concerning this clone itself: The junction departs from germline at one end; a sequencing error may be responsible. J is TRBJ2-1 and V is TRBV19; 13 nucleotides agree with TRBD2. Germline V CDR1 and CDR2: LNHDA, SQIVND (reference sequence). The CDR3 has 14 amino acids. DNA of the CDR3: TGTGCCAGTAGTGTAGAACTAGCGGGAGGGAAGCAGTTCTTC. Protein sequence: CASSVELAGGKQFF.

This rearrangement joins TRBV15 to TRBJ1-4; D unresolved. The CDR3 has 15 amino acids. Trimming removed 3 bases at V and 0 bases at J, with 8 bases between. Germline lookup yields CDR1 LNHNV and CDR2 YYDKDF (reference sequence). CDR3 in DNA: TGTGCCACCAGCAGCTCAAAAGCAACTAATGAAAAACTGTTTTTT. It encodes CATSSSKATNEKLFF.

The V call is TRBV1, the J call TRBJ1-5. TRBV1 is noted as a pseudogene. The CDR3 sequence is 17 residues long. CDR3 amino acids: CTSSQGGGSYSNQPQHF. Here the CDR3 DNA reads TGCACCAGCAGCCAAGGGGGGGGCAGTTATAGCAATCAGCCCCAGCATTTT.

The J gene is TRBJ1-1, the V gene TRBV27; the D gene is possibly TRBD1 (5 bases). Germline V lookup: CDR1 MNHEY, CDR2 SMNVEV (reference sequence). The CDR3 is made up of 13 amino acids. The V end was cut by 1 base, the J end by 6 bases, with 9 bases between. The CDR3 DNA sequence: TGTGCCAGCAGTTTATTGGGGGACCCTGAAGCTTTCTTT. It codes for CASSLLGDPEAFF.

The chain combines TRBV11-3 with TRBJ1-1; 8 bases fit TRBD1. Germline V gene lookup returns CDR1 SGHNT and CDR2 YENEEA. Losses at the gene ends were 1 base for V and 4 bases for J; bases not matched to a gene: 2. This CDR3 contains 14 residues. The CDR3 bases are TGTGCCAGCAGCTTAGGACAGGGGTTCACTGAAGCTTTCTTT. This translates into CASSLGQGFTEAFF.

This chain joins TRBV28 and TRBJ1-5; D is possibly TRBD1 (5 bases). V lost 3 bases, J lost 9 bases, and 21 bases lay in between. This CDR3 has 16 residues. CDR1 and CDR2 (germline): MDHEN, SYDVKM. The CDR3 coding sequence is TGTGCCAGCAGTTTGGGGGGACGGCTCCCCGGGGGGCCCCAGCATTTT. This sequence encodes CASSLGGRLPGGPQHF.